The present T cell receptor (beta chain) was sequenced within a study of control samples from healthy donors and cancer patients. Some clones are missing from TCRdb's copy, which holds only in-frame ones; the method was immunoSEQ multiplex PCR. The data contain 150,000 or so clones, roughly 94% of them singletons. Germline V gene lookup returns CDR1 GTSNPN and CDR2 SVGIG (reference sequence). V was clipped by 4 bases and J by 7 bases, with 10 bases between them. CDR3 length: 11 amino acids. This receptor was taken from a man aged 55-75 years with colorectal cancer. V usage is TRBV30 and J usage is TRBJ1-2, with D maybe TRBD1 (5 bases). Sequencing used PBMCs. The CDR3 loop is CAWNGGGGYTF. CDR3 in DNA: TGTGCCTGGAACGGGGGAGGTGGCTACACCTTC.